These 15 T cell receptor beta chains originate from one sample sequenced in a study of shared clonotypes between healthy human individuals. The method was immunoSEQ multiplex PCR; TCRdb's version includes in-frame clones alone and lacks a portion of them. The sample gives around 2.3 million clones, roughly 95% of which show up once; roughly 0.13% is in the top ten. Input material: naive CD4+ T cells sorted from blood. The subset was: CD45RA+ positively selected. These receptors all stem from a man aged 18 to 29 in good health.

V is TRBV4-1 and J is TRBJ2-5; tentatively, D is TRBD1 (7 bases). Per the germline V gene, CDR1 is MGHRA and CDR2 is YSYEKL. The CDR3 length is 13 residues. Trimming removed 4 bases from V and 5 bases from J, with 11 bases in between. The CDR3 spells CASSLSGGETQYF. CDR3 bases: TGCGCCAGCAGCCTATCAGGGGGGGAGACCCAGTACTTC.

The chain is built from TRBV6-5 and TRBJ2-3, with D possibly being TRBD1 or TRBD2 (6 bases each). The CDR3 sequence is 13 residues long. Germline assignment: CDR1 MNHEY and CDR2 SVGAGI. V was shortened by 8 bases and J by 4 bases, with 13 bases between the two germline ends. CDR3 coding DNA: TGTGCCAGCCCCTGGGGGGCTCCAGATACGCAGTATTTT. Translation: CASPWGAPDTQYF.

This clone was observed a single time. V and J are TRBV9 and TRBJ2-3; D not certain. Trimming removed 2 bases at V and 5 bases at J, with 12 bases between. The V gene's germline CDR1 is SGDLS and CDR2 YYNGEE. CDR3 length equals 14 residues. The CDR3 DNA reads as TGTGCCAGCAGCGTCCCACCGAAAGGAGATACGCAGTATTTT. It encodes CASSVPPKGDTQYF.

This chain uses TRBV5-1 with TRBJ2-1; 7 nucleotides align to TRBD1. The CDR3 runs to 14 residues. Losses at the gene ends were 4 bases for V and 5 bases for J; bases not matched to a gene: 6. Germline CDR1 is SGHRS and CDR2 is YFSETQ. CDR3 region: CASSPGTEDNEQFF. The CDR3 nucleotides are TGCGCCAGCAGCCCCGGGACAGAGGACAATGAGCAGTTCTTC.

This clone has just a few counts. This chain connects TRBV2 to TRBJ2-7; either TRBD1 or TRBD2 may fit D (5 bases each). Trimming took off 8 bases at V and 3 bases at J, with 17 bases between the two ends. CDR3 length: 14 amino acids. CDR1 and CDR2 from the germline V gene are SNHLY and FYNNEI. The CDR3 nucleotides are TGTGCCAGCGGGGCCGAGCAGGGAGACTACGAGCAGTACTTC. Its protein is CASGAEQGDYEQYF.

This clone was counted a single time. This rearrangement joins TRBV7-2 to TRBJ2-2; D remains ambiguous. V was shortened by 5 bases and J by 5 bases, with 12 bases between the two germline ends. Germline V gene data show CDR1 as SGHTA and CDR2 as FQGNSA. This CDR3 has 14 amino acids. DNA of the CDR3: TGTGCCAGCAGCACCAATGCTCGTACCGGGGAGCTGTTTTTT. It encodes CASSTNARTGELFF.

The J gene is TRBJ2-1, the V gene TRBV9; 7 bases are shared with TRBD1. The CDR3 length is 15 residues. After removal of 3 bases from V and 5 bases from J, the junction contained 8 bases not matched to a gene. CDR1 SGDLS and CDR2 YYNGEE come from the germline V gene. CDR3 residues: CASSGRQGFNNEQFF. The DNA of the CDR3 is TGTGCCAGCAGCGGAAGACAGGGTTTTAACAATGAGCAGTTCTTC. The whole variable domain, filled in from reference TRBV9 and TRBJ2-1, reads DSGVTQTPKHLITATGQRVTLRCSPRSGDLSVYWYQQSLDQGLQFLIQYYNGEERAKGNILERFSAQQFPDLHSELNLSSLELGDSALYFCASSGRQGFNNEQFFGPGTRLTVL.

This clone was detected once. This chain connects TRBV5-4 to TRBJ2-3; 9 bases are shared with TRBD1. V dropped 3 bases and J dropped 0; count of bases not matched to a gene: 8. The CDR3 has 17 residues. Germline V CDR1 and CDR2: SGHNT, YYREEE (reference sequence). The CDR3 coding sequence is TGTGCCAGCAGCTGGACAGGGGCGGGTCAGAGCACAGATACGCAGTATTTT. It yields the protein CASSWTGAGQSTDTQYF. Complete variable domain (other parts from reference TRBV5-4 and TRBJ2-3): ETGVTQSPTHLIKTRGQQVTLRCSSQSGHNTVSWYQQALGQGPQFIFQYYREEENGRGNFPPRFSGLQFPNYSSELNVNALELDDSALYLCASSWTGAGQSTDTQYFGPGTRLTVL.

The genes are TRBV5-6 and TRBJ1-1, with D hard to call. V shed 2 bases and J shed 0 bases, with 5 bases lying between them. The CDR3 runs to 13 residues. The V gene's germline CDR1 is SGHDT and CDR2 YYEEEE. Here the CDR3 reads CASSFQLNTEAFF. For the CDR3, the DNA is TGTGCCAGCAGCTTTCAGCTGAACACTGAAGCTTTCTTT.

The chain joins TRBV19 to TRBJ1-1, with D possibly being TRBD1 (5 bases). Germline V gene sequence: CDR1 LNHDA, CDR2 SQIVND (reference sequence). This CDR3 is built from 15 residues. Trimming removed 5 bases at V and 5 bases at J, with 18 bases between. The CDR3 DNA follows: TGTGCCAGTAGTCCTCCTCGGGGCGCGGGGACTGAAGCTTTCTTT. Its translation is CASSPPRGAGTEAFF.

This chain links TRBV4-1 with TRBJ2-7, with D perhaps assigned TRBD1 or TRBD2 (6 bases each). The V end was cut by 6 bases, the J end by 3 bases, with 18 bases between. Germline V lookup: CDR1 MGHRA, CDR2 YSYEKL. CDR3 length equals 15 residues. The CDR3 protein is CASRVGGSNIYEQYF. CDR3 coding DNA: TGCGCCAGCAGGGTAGGGGGGTCTAATATCTACGAGCAGTACTTC.

With regard to this clone: Different DNA sequences within this sample yield the same CDR3. This chain links TRBV6-1 with TRBJ2-7, with D possibly being TRBD2 (5 bases). CDR1 and CDR2 from the germline V gene are MNHNS and SASEGT. Deletions cut 8 bases from V and 2 bases from J, with 13 bases between. The CDR3 runs 13 residues. The CDR3 spells CASSRTQTYEQYF. The CDR3 bases are TGTGCCAGCTCTCGGACTCAGACCTACGAGCAGTACTTC.

V and J are TRBV28 and TRBJ1-6; 7 nucleotides align to TRBD1. Germline CDR1 and CDR2: MDHEN and SYDVKM. The CDR3 runs 14 residues. J lost 7 bases, V lost 5 bases, and 5 bases had no gene match. The DNA of the CDR3 is TGTGCCAGCAGTGTCGACAGGGTAAATTCACCCCTCCACTTT. Residues: CASSVDRVNSPLHF.

This clone was observed once. This chain uses TRBV19 with TRBJ1-6; no clear D gene. This CDR3 comprises 14 residues. V lost 5 bases to trimming and J lost 7 bases, with 12 bases between them. Germline V gene data show CDR1 as LNHDA and CDR2 as SQIVND (reference sequence). Here the CDR3 reads CASSPRPKNSPLHF. DNA for the CDR3: TGTGCCAGTAGTCCAAGACCCAAAAATTCACCCCTCCACTTT.

Of note for this clone: Other DNA sequences in this specimen translate into the identical CDR3. This chain links TRBV30 with TRBJ1-2, with no clear D. CDR3 length: 11 residues. Germline CDR1 GTSNPN, CDR2 SVGIG (reference sequence). Trimming removed 3 bases from V and 5 bases from J, with 7 bases in between. CDR3 nucleotide sequence: TGTGCCTGGAGGGCCGGATATGGCTACACCTTC. Protein: CAWRAGYGYTF.